In this sample, the clone carrying this T cell receptor beta chain turned up many times. Its target is unknown. These data belong to a study of regulatory T cells in long-lasting Graves disease. As for the study in general: Prior antithyroid drug treatment in newly diagnosed Graves' patients lasted under 3 months. Broader study findings: Persistent disease favored TRBV28, TRBJ1-2 and TRBJ2-5.

The CDR3 runs to 14 residues. The ends were cut back, 1 base at V and 4 bases at J, with 10 bases in the middle. Germline loops: CDR1 SGHAT, CDR2 FQNNGV. Arm-PCR with iRepertoire HTBI primers amplified the CDR3 regions for these TCR beta libraries. Using its own MiXCR run on the multiplex PCR reads, TCRdb lists one record per CDR3 protein. The data show 200,000 to 250,000 distinct CDR3 sequences, over 20% seen once. The time point denotes: newly diagnosed GD, antithyroid drugs for less than 3 months. The authors made the TCR library using RNA they extracted from PBMCs. The chain is built from TRBV11-2 and TRBJ2-5; D is possibly TRBD1 (5 bases). The receptor was derived from a female donor with Graves disease. The specimen comprised peripheral blood mononuclear cells (PBMCs), sampled at new diagnosis, from a patient treated with antithyroid drugs. CDR3 coding DNA: TGTGCCAGCAGCTTAGTTACAGGCGGAGAGACCCAGTACTTC. Amino acids: CASSLVTGGETQYF.